What follows is one T cell receptor beta chain and its context. Its antigen remains unidentified. This sample was taken from a study of Graves' ophthalmopathy and Graves' hyperthyroidism. Across the study: Peripheral blood sampling occurred at initial diagnosis, before any treatment. Overall study findings and caveats: A 13-signature model separated ophthalmopathy from stable hyperthyroidism, reaching 85% to 90% sensitivity and 80% to 83% specificity cross-validated. The model achieved about 67% sensitivity and approximately 74% specificity for ophthalmopathy progression.

TCR beta CDR3 regions were amplified from RNA transcripts. The first round was an RT-PCR with HTBI primers, and the second round was a multiplex PCR. From the multiplex PCR reads, TCRdb called clonotypes with MiXCR, one entry per CDR3 protein. The sample carries hundreds of thousands of distinct CDR3 sequences, roughly two fifths recorded once. V lost 8 bases to trimming and J lost 1 base, with 11 bases between them. The CDR3 is 12 amino acids. The germline gives CDR1 SQVTM, CDR2 ANQGSEA. Over 9.5 ml of fresh blood yielded the PBMCs by density gradient. The source is an adult man with Graves' ophthalmopathy. The rearrangement uses TRBV29-1 and TRBJ1-2; D gene uncertain. Sequencing was carried out using peripheral blood. The CDR3 DNA reads as TGCAGCAGTTACGGGTTTAACTATGGCTACACCTTC. Residues: CSSYGFNYGYTF.